The 5 T cell receptor beta chains below all came from one sample that was sequenced in a study of CD8 T cells in Susac syndrome. Random hexamers were used to reverse transcribe the RNA input (0.5 to 1 ug). One entry per CDR3 protein, called by TCRdb with MiXCR from the immunoSEQ multiplex PCR reads. The table includes some 180,000 distinct CDR3 sequences, about 95% detected once. The specimen sequenced was CD4+ T cells from PBMCs. The receptors were sampled from a human donor in good health.

The chain has TRBV4-1 and TRBJ1-2; 7 nucleotides line up with TRBD1. Trimming at V came to 0 bases and at J to 2 bases, leaving 9 bases not matched to a gene. The germline V gene encodes CDR1 MGHRA and CDR2 YSYEKL. The CDR3 is made up of 17 amino acids. Here the CDR3 DNA reads TGCGCCAGCAGCCAAGATGGGGCAGGGGGATACAACTATGGCTACACCTTC. It yields the protein CASSQDGAGGYNYGYTF.

The rearrangement uses TRBV4-2 and TRBJ2-6; D is perhaps TRBD1 (5 bases). V was shortened by 0 bases and J by 9 bases, with 12 bases between the two germline ends. The CDR3 loop spans 15 amino acids. CDR1 is LGHNA, CDR2 YNFKEQ, per germline. CDR3 nucleotides: TGTGCCAGCAGCCAAGATCTTAAGGGGTTCAACGTCCTGACTTTC. Its protein product is CASSQDLKGFNVLTF.

The chain uses TRBV9 and TRBJ2-1, with 8 bases aligning to TRBD2. CDR1 and CDR2 from the germline V gene are SGDLS and YYNGEE. The V segment lost 4 bases and the J segment 5 bases; nucleotides outside the gene matches: 8. This CDR3 is built from 15 residues. DNA for the CDR3: TGTGCCAGCAGCAAAAGCGGGAGAAGCGACAATGAGCAGTTCTTC. This translates into CASSKSGRSDNEQFF.

The chain carries TRBV15 and TRBJ2-5; the D is unclear. CDR1 is LNHNV, CDR2 YYDKDF, per germline (reference sequence). This CDR3 comprises 12 residues. V was shortened by 2 bases and J by 2 bases, with 3 bases between the two germline ends. The CDR3 is CATSRPQETQYF. For the CDR3, the DNA is TGTGCCACCAGCAGACCGCAAGAGACCCAGTACTTC.

This clonotype showed up just once. The V gene is TRBV15, the J gene TRBJ2-7; perhaps TRBD2 as D (5 bases). The CDR3 sequence is 15 residues long. Germline lookup yields CDR1 LNHNV and CDR2 YYDKDF (reference sequence). The germline V and J ends were trimmed by 6 bases and 5 bases, with 20 bases remaining between them. CDR3 coding DNA: TGTGCCACCAGAGCCAGCGGCGATCGCGCCCACGAGCAGTACTTC. Residues: CATRASGDRAHEQYF.